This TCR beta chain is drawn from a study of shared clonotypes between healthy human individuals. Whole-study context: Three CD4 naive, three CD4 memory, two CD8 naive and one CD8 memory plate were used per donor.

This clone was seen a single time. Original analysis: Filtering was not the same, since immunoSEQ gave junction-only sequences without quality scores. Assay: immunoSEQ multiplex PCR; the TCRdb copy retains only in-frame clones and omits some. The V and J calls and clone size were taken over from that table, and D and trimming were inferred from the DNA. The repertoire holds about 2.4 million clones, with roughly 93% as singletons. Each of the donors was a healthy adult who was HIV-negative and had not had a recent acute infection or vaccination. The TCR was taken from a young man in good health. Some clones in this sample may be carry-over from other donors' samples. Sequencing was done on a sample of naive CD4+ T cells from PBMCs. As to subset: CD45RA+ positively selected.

The CDR3 region is CASSLAGSGADTQYF. The CDR3 nucleotides read TGCGCCAGCAGCTTGGCCGGGTCTGGGGCAGATACGCAGTATTTT. The chain employs TRBV5-1 and TRBJ2-3, with no clear D. The germline V and J ends were trimmed by 0 bases and 4 bases, with 12 bases remaining between them. This CDR3 is 15 amino acids long. Germline CDR1 reads SGHRS; CDR2 reads YFSETQ.